The 20 T cell receptor beta chains listed next were all sequenced from one sample in a study of T cell responses to AZD1222 COVID-19 vaccine. Assay: immunoSEQ multiplex PCR; the TCRdb copy retains only in-frame clones and omits some. The sample records approximately 100,000 clones, over 75% being singletons. The sample consisted of peripheral blood, taken on day 0 of AZD1222 vaccination. These receptors came from an adult in good health.

This clone was picked up a small number of times. The V gene is TRBV6-5, the J gene TRBJ1-2, with D unresolved. There are 14 residues in the CDR3. V was pared by 5 bases and J by 2 bases, with 12 bases between. Germline assignment: CDR1 MNHEY and CDR2 SVGAGI. CDR3 protein: CASSPVESNYGYTF. As DNA, the CDR3 is TGTGCCAGCAGTCCGGTGGAGAGCAACTATGGCTACACCTTC.

This sequence joins TRBV18 and TRBJ2-2; 7 bases agree with TRBD2. The ends lost 7 bases at V and 1 base at J; junction bases unmatched: 6. The CDR3 is made up of 15 amino acids. Per the germline V gene, CDR1 is KGHSH and CDR2 is LQKENI. DNA of the CDR3: TGTGCCAGCTGGGGGGACTACCGGAACACCGGGGAGCTGTTTTTT. Its protein product is CASWGDYRNTGELFF.

This clone came up once. The chain carries TRBV18 and TRBJ1-1; D is possibly TRBD1 (5 bases). This CDR3 region has 16 residues. Between the trimmed V and J ends, which lost 3 bases and 0 bases, there was a span of 14 bases. Germline CDR1 reads KGHSH; CDR2 reads LQKENI. The CDR3 spells CASSPPGTVLNTEAFF. CDR3 bases: TGTGCCAGCTCACCGCCCGGGACGGTTTTGAACACTGAAGCTTTCTTT. The full variable domain, rest sourced from reference TRBV18 and TRBJ1-1, is NAGVMQNPRHLVRRRGQEARLRCSPMKGHSHVYWYRQLPEEGLKFMVYLQKENIIDESGMPKERFSAEFPKEGPSILRIQQVVRGDSAAYFCASSPPGTVLNTEAFFGQGTRLTVV.

The chain combines TRBV27 with TRBJ1-3; D uncertain. Trimming took off 6 bases at V and 1 base at J, with 7 bases between the two ends. The CDR3 extends over 13 amino acids. In germline, CDR1 is MNHEY, CDR2 SMNVEV (reference sequence). The CDR3 DNA is TGTGCCAGCAGGCCGGGTTCTGGAAACACCATATATTTT. It codes for CASRPGSGNTIYF.

V and J are TRBV6-5 and TRBJ2-5, with a tentative D call TRBD2 (5 bases). The CDR3 contains 13 residues. V was cut by 7 bases and J by 3 bases, with 12 bases left in between. The germline V gene encodes CDR1 MNHEY and CDR2 SVGAGI. For the CDR3, the DNA is TGTGCCAGCAAAACGATCGGGGAAGAGACCCAGTACTTC. The encoded protein is CASKTIGEETQYF.

The V call is TRBV18, the J call TRBJ2-1; 8 bases match TRBD1. The CDR3 runs 15 residues. After removal of 3 bases from V and 7 bases from J, the junction contained 8 bases not matched to a gene. Germline CDR1 reads KGHSH; CDR2 reads LQKENI. CDR3 loop: CASSPLDRVANEQFF. DNA of the CDR3: TGTGCCAGCTCACCTTTGGACAGGGTGGCAAATGAGCAGTTCTTC.

This chain uses TRBV3-1 (or the pseudogene TRBV3-2) with TRBJ2-3; 16 bases match TRBD2. The CDR3 has 18 amino acids. Germline CDR1 LGHDT, CDR2 YNNKEL (reference sequence). The J segment lost 2 bases and the V segment lost 4 bases, leaving 6 bases of the junction unmatched. The CDR3 region is CASSRGLAGGWDTDTQYF. The DNA of the CDR3 is TGTGCCAGCAGCCGGGGACTAGCGGGAGGGTGGGACACAGATACGCAGTATTTT.

J is TRBJ2-1 and V is TRBV19, with D tentatively TRBD1 or TRBD2 (7 bases each). V lost 0 bases to trimming and J lost 6 bases, with 12 bases between them. The CDR3 extends over 15 amino acids. The germline CDR1 and CDR2 sequences are LNHDA and SQIVND (reference sequence). The CDR3 bases are TGTGCCAGTAGTATAGAAGGCAGGGGGGGCAATGAGCAGTTCTTC. Its protein product is CASSIEGRGGNEQFF.

The genes are TRBV6-1 and TRBJ2-3; 15 bases fit TRBD2. Germline V gene data show CDR1 as MNHNS and CDR2 as SASEGT. J gave up 6 bases and V 4 bases, and 11 bases lay outside the gene matches. This CDR3 spans 18 amino acids. CDR3 DNA sequence: TGTGCCAGCAGTGCATACCCGGGACTAGCGGGAGGAGGGGATACGCAGTATTTT. Amino acid sequence: CASSAYPGLAGGGDTQYF.

This sequence joins TRBV5-1 and TRBJ1-1, with D tentatively TRBD1 (5 bases). The CDR3 length is 13 residues. Germline loops: CDR1 SGHRS, CDR2 YFSETQ. The V and J ends lost 7 bases and 1 base respectively, with 11 bases between them. The CDR3 sequence is CASRVGTNTEAFF. CDR3 in DNA: TGCGCCAGCCGGGTGGGGACGAACACTGAAGCTTTCTTT.

The chain combines TRBV5-6 with TRBJ1-2; TRBD1 agrees at 9 bases. Germline V lookup: CDR1 SGHDT, CDR2 YYEEEE. The CDR3 length is 15 residues. V lost 4 bases, J lost 4 bases, and 8 bases stayed unmatched. DNA of the CDR3: TGTGCCAGCAGCCCCGGGACAGGGCGAAGCTATGGCTACACCTTC. Protein product: CASSPGTGRSYGYTF.

In this sample, this clone turned up a few times. V is TRBV10-2 and J is TRBJ2-2; no firm D call. V dropped 8 bases and J dropped 3 bases, with 4 bases sitting between them. Germline lookup yields CDR1 WSHSY and CDR2 SAAADI. This CDR3 has 11 amino acids. CDR3 protein: CASLDTGELFF. Here the CDR3 DNA reads TGCGCCAGCTTGGACACCGGGGAGCTGTTTTTT.

The rearrangement uses TRBV30 and TRBJ2-3; the D gene could be TRBD1 or TRBD2 (5 bases each). Germline V CDR1 and CDR2: GTSNPN, SVGIG (reference sequence). Trimming stripped 1 base from V and 6 bases from J, with 11 bases between. The CDR3 spans 13 residues. This chain's CDR3 is CAWSDRGLDTQYF. CDR3 bases: TGTGCCTGGAGTGACCGGGGCTTGGATACGCAGTATTTT. The entire variable domain, with the rest obtained from reference TRBV30 and TRBJ2-3, is as follows: SQTIHQWPATLVQPVGSPLSLECTVEGTSNPNLYWYRQAAGRGLQLLFYSVGIGQISSEVPQNLSASRPQDRQFILSSKKLLLSDSGFYLCAWSDRGLDTQYFGPGTRLTVL.

V gene TRBV25-1 combines with J gene TRBJ2-1; 9 positions agree with TRBD2. CDR3 length: 15 amino acids. Germline lookup yields CDR1 MGHDK and CDR2 SYGVNS. V shed 3 bases and J 8 bases; nucleotides not matched to a gene: 8. The CDR3 region is CASSDPPSGKYEQFF. For the CDR3, the DNA is TGTGCCAGCAGTGACCCCCCTAGCGGGAAGTATGAGCAGTTCTTC.

This clone was seen a few times. V gene TRBV21-1 combines with J gene TRBJ2-4; TRBD1, the table's D call, lacks a check against the DNA. TRBV21-1 is a recognized pseudogene. The CDR3 runs to 19 residues. The CDR3 DNA reads TGTGCCAGCAGCAAAGGAGGCAGGGGGCGGGGGATGGGCAAAAACATTCAGTACTTC. It translates to CASSKGGRGRGMGKNIQYF.

The V call is TRBV30, the J call TRBJ1-6; D gene unclear. The CDR3 is made up of 15 amino acids. Per the germline V gene, CDR1 is GTSNPN and CDR2 is SVGIG (reference sequence). Trimming pared 5 bases from V and 4 bases from J, leaving 15 bases between. CDR3 coding DNA: TGTGCCTGGCAGGACGCCCGGACTTATAATTCACCCCTCCACTTT. It encodes CAWQDARTYNSPLHF.

V usage is TRBV6-4 and J usage is TRBJ2-1; 9 bases are shared with TRBD1. The length of the CDR3 is 20 residues. V trimming: 2 bases; J trimming: 4 bases; junction bases outside the gene matches: 18. CDR1 MRHNA and CDR2 SNTAGT come from the germline V gene. The CDR3 sequence: CASSDPGTGKRGSSYNEQFF. Written as DNA, the CDR3 is TGTGCCAGCAGTGACCCCGGGACAGGGAAAAGAGGCTCAAGTTACAATGAGCAGTTCTTC.

V is TRBV10-3 and J is TRBJ2-7; the D gene could be TRBD1 or TRBD2 (5 bases each). V lost 8 bases, J lost 2 bases, and 13 bases lay in between. The CDR3 contains 13 residues. Germline loops: CDR1 ENHRY, CDR2 SYGVKD. CDR3 amino acids: CAIRDGGTYEQYF. CDR3 nucleotides: TGTGCCATCCGGGACGGAGGAACCTACGAGCAGTACTTC.

The chain uses TRBV5-1 and TRBJ1-1, with a possible D match to TRBD1 (5 bases). Germline lookup yields CDR1 SGHRS and CDR2 YFSETQ. This CDR3 is built from 15 residues. Trimming removed 2 bases at V and 2 bases at J, with 13 bases between. The CDR3 loop reads CASSFLGGENTEAFF. As DNA, the CDR3 is TGCGCCAGCAGCTTCCTCGGGGGGGAAAACACTGAAGCTTTCTTT.

The CDR3 DNA reads as TGTGCCAGCAGCTTTGGGACGGGACAAAATCAGCCCCAGCATTTT. This sequence encodes CASSFGTGQNQPQHF. The V and J genes are TRBV5-6 and TRBJ1-5; D is possibly TRBD1 (6 bases). In germline, CDR1 is SGHDT, CDR2 YYEEEE. The CDR3 is made up of 15 amino acids. V gave up 2 bases and J gave up 4 bases, with 13 bases separating them.